This is a list of T cell receptor beta chains from one sample in a study of shared clonotypes between healthy human individuals. Generated by immunoSEQ multiplex PCR, the TCRdb table keeps only in-frame clones and is missing some. The repertoire consists of about 1.1 million clones, with approximately 80% occurring once and the leading ten covering roughly 0.65%. Specimen: memory CD4+ T cells from PBMCs. The source is a man between 18 and 29 years old in good health. Some clones in this sample may be carry-over from other donors' samples. Each CDR3 is given with its conserved first and last residue. D genes are given only for firm matches. Size tells how often a clone was seen (once, few, many) or the class of an expanded clone, and some rows leave it out.

DNA: TGTGCCAGCTCAGGGACTAGCGGGAGGCCCTCCTACAATGAGCAGTTCTTC
CDR3: CASSGTSGRPSYNEQFF
size: few
V: TRBV18
J: TRBJ2-1
D: TRBD2

DNA: TGTGCCAGCAGCGAGGACGTAGATGGCTACACCTTC
CDR3: CASSEDVDGYTF
size: few
V: TRBV21-1
J: TRBJ1-2
D: .

DNA: TGTGCCAGCAGCTTTGGTCAGGGCAACTATGGCTACACCTTC
CDR3: CASSFGQGNYGYTF
size: .
V: TRBV11-2
J: TRBJ1-2
D: .

DNA: TGCGCCAGCAGTGAGGCGGGGGCCGGGAACGAGCAGTACTTC
CDR3: CASSEAGAGNEQYF
size: .
V: TRBV10-1
J: TRBJ2-7
D: .

DNA: TGTGCCAGCAGCTTAGGACTAGCGGGAGGGTCGCAGTATTTT
CDR3: CASSLGLAGGSQYF
size: .
V: TRBV7-3
J: TRBJ2-3
D: TRBD2

DNA: TGTGCCAGCAGCCGCGGGGCGTCAGGGAGCCAAGAGACCCAGTACTTC
CDR3: CASSRGASGSQETQYF
size: .
V: TRBV5-4
J: TRBJ2-5
D: .

DNA: TGCGCCAGCAGCTTGGATGTCACCGGGGAGCTGTTTTTT
CDR3: CASSLDVTGELFF
size: .
V: TRBV5-1
J: TRBJ2-2
D: .

DNA: TGTGCCAGCAGTCCGTATCGACAGGGAAAAAATGAAAAACTGTTTTTT
CDR3: CASSPYRQGKNEKLFF
size: .
V: TRBV28
J: TRBJ1-4
D: TRBD1

DNA: TGTGCCATCAGCACGATTAGGACACAAGAGACCCAGTACTTC
CDR3: CAISTIRTQETQYF
size: once
V: TRBV10-3
J: TRBJ2-5
D: .

DNA: TGTGCCAGCAGCTCACAGGGTATGACTGAAGCTTTCTTT
CDR3: CASSSQGMTEAFF
size: .
V: TRBV11-3
J: TRBJ1-1
D: .

DNA: TGTGCCAGCACTCCCGGGGGGAGGAGGACAGATACGCAGTATTTT
CDR3: CASTPGGRRTDTQYF
size: .
V: TRBV6-5
J: TRBJ2-3
D: TRBD2

DNA: TGTGCCAGCGGCCAGGGAACTTCTGGAAACACCATATATTTT
CDR3: CASGQGTSGNTIYF
size: .
V: TRBV9
J: TRBJ1-3
D: .

DNA: TGTGCCAGCACCCGGACTAGCGGGCTCTACGAGCAGTACTTC
CDR3: CASTRTSGLYEQYF
size: .
V: TRBV7-2
J: TRBJ2-7
D: TRBD2

DNA: TGCGCCAGCAGCACCGGGACGGTTGATTACAATGAGCAGTTCTTC
CDR3: CASSTGTVDYNEQFF
size: .
V: TRBV5-1
J: TRBJ2-1
D: .

DNA: TGTGCCAGCAGCTTAGATACAGGGGAGGCCTACGAGCAGTACTTC
CDR3: CASSLDTGEAYEQYF
size: .
V: TRBV7-6
J: TRBJ2-7
D: .

DNA: TGCGCCAGCAGCTTTGTGGAGGGGAACACTGAAGCTTTCTTT
CDR3: CASSFVEGNTEAFF
size: many
V: TRBV5-1
J: TRBJ1-1
D: .

DNA: TGCGCCAGCAGCTTGGGACGGACGAGCTCCTACAATGAGCAGTTCTTC
CDR3: CASSLGRTSSYNEQFF
size: .
V: TRBV5-1
J: TRBJ2-1
D: .